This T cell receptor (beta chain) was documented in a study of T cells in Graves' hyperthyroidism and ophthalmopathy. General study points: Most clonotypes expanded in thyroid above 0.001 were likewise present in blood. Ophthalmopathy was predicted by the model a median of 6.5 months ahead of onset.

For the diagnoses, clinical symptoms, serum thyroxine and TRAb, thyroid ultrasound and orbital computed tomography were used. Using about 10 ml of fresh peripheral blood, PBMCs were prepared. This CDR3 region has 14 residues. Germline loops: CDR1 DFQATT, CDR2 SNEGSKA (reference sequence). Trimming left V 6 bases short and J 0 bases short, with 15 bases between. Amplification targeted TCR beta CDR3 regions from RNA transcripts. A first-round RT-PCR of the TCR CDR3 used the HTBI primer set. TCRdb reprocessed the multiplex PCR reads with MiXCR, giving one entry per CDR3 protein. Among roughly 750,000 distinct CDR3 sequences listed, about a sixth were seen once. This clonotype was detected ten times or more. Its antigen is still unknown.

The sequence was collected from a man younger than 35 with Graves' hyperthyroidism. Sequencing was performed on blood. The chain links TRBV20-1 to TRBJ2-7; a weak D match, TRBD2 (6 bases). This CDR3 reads CSAPDGGISYEQYF. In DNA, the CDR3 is TGCAGTGCCCCGGACGGCGGGATCTCCTACGAGCAGTACTTC.